Below, 26 T cell receptor beta chains from the same sample are listed, as sequenced in a study of T cell repertoires in ileal Crohn's disease. Sequenced by immunoSEQ multiplex PCR; TCRdb stores in-frame clones only, minus some. The profile shows some 16,000 clones, 80% of them singletons. Sequencing used ileal tissue. Receptor source: an adult with Crohn's disease.

The CDR3 region is CASSIDRGKNAYTF. The CDR3, as DNA: TGTGCCAGTAGTATAGACAGGGGGAAGAACGCCTACACCTTC. The chain combines TRBV19 with TRBJ1-2; 7 bases align to TRBD1. The CDR3 has 14 residues. V was clipped by 0 bases and J by 10 bases; unmatched bases: 8. Germline V CDR1 and CDR2: LNHDA, SQIVND (reference sequence).

This chain uses TRBV5-5 with TRBJ2-5; D is unresolved. Deletions cut 4 bases from V and 4 bases from J, with 8 bases between. This CDR3 is built from 12 residues. Germline loops: CDR1 SGHKS, CDR2 YYEKEE (reference sequence). The CDR3 sequence is CASSRLAETQYF. The CDR3 nucleotides are TGTGCCAGCAGCCGACTGGCAGAGACCCAGTACTTC.

The chain's CDR3 is CASSYSRPVRMPQHF. CDR3 sequence (DNA): TGTGCCAGCAGTTACTCGAGACCCGTCAGGATGCCCCAGCATTTT. This sequence joins TRBV6-6 and TRBJ1-5; no clear D gene. Germline-derived CDR1 and CDR2 are MNHNY and SVGAGI (reference sequence). The CDR3 has 15 amino acids. The ends were cut back, 0 bases at V and 9 bases at J, with 15 bases in the middle.

The V call is TRBV5-1, the J call TRBJ2-5, with D maybe TRBD2 (5 bases). This CDR3 comprises 14 residues. Germline CDR1 is SGHRS and CDR2 is YFSETQ. Trimming took off 3 bases at V and 1 base at J, with 10 bases between the two ends. CDR3 bases: TGCGCCAGCAGCTGGCTGACTACCCAAGAGACCCAGTACTTC. Translating gives CASSWLTTQETQYF.

The chain carries TRBV6-1 and TRBJ2-7, with TRBD1 matching over 9 bases. CDR3 size: 14 residues. J was trimmed by 2 bases and V by 4 bases; bases with no gene match: 3. From germline, CDR1 is MNHNS and CDR2 SASEGT. The DNA for the CDR3 is TGTGCCAGCAGTGGACAGGGGGGGCCCTACGAGCAGTACTTC. It yields the protein CASSGQGGPYEQYF.

The chain couples TRBV15 to TRBJ2-5, with 8 bases that match TRBD1. The CDR3 sequence is 16 residues long. Germline V gives CDR1 LNHNV, CDR2 YYDKDF (reference sequence). With V trimmed by 4 bases and J by 0 bases, 7 bases remained unmatched. The CDR3 spells CATSTGGGVHQETQYF. CDR3 in DNA: TGTGCCACCAGCACAGGGGGCGGAGTACACCAAGAGACCCAGTACTTC. Variable domain in full (rest from reference TRBV15 and TRBJ2-5): DAMVIQNPRYQVTQFGKPVTLSCSQTLNHNVMYWYQQKSSQAPKLLFHYYDKDFNNEADTPDNFQSRRPNTSFCFLDIRSPGLGDTAMYLCATSTGGGVHQETQYFGPGTRLLVL.

This chain uses TRBV27 with TRBJ2-1; 7 positions match TRBD2. Germline V lookup: CDR1 MNHEY, CDR2 SMNVEV (reference sequence). V was clipped by 8 bases and J by 9 bases; unmatched bases: 13. This CDR3 has 14 amino acids. The CDR3 DNA is TGTGCCAGCCGGCCCCCAGCGGGGCCGGGTGAGCAGTTCTTC. Amino acid sequence: CASRPPAGPGEQFF.

The CDR3 DNA sequence: TGTGCCATCAGACCTACTAGCGGGGGGGCTTCAGATACGCAGTATTTT. Its translation: CAIRPTSGGASDTQYF. The chain combines TRBV10-3 with TRBJ2-3, with 13 positions matching TRBD2. V trimming: 6 bases; J trimming: 4 bases; junction bases outside the gene matches: 7. This CDR3 contains 16 residues. The V gene's germline CDR1 is ENHRY and CDR2 SYGVKD.

The chain is built from TRBV30 and TRBJ1-1; D is perhaps TRBD1 (5 bases). The CDR3 consists of 16 residues. The V gene lost 4 bases and the J gene lost 2 bases, with 20 bases spanning the gap. Germline V gives CDR1 GTSNPN, CDR2 SVGIG (reference sequence). The CDR3 region is CAWKGGREFGNTEAFF. CDR3 DNA: TGTGCCTGGAAGGGCGGCAGGGAATTTGGAAACACTGAAGCTTTCTTT.

Worth noting for this clone: Other DNA sequences of this sample code for an identical CDR3. This CDR3 reads CASSLEGVGSYNEQFF. The CDR3 region has the DNA TGTGCCAGCAGCTTGGAAGGGGTGGGCTCCTACAATGAGCAGTTCTTC. This chain links TRBV5-5 with TRBJ2-1; a possible D gene is TRBD1 (5 bases). Trimming took 0 bases from V and 0 from J, leaving 10 bases between them. This CDR3 has 16 residues. In germline, CDR1 is SGHKS, CDR2 YYEKEE (reference sequence).

This clone appeared once. This sequence joins TRBV6-1 and TRBJ2-7, with a weak D call TRBD1 (5 bases). V lost 2 bases to trimming and J lost 2 bases, with 22 bases between them. This CDR3 has 18 amino acids. CDR1 is MNHNS, CDR2 SASEGT, per germline. CDR3: CASSEFRGEASLPYEQYV. The CDR3 DNA reads as TGTGCCAGCAGTGAATTTAGGGGTGAAGCATCCCTACCCTACGAGCAGTACGTC.

Comments on this clone: An end of the junction differs from the germline gene, which may be a read error. The chain uses TRBV12-5 and TRBJ1-1; possible D gene TRBD1, 5 bases. This CDR3 has 12 residues. Germline V CDR1 and CDR2: LGHNT, FRNRAP. The CDR3 DNA reads as TGTGCTAGTGGCGCCGACAGCCTACTCGGCTTTTTT. Translated: CASGADSLLGFF.

The CDR3 DNA follows: TGTGCCAGCAGTGGGGGGCCGGTCCAGAGCTCCTACAATGAGCAGTTCTTC. Translating it yields CASSGGPVQSSYNEQFF. The rearrangement uses TRBV6-1 and TRBJ2-1, with TRBD1 as a possible D gene (6 bases). Germline V gene data show CDR1 as MNHNS and CDR2 as SASEGT. CDR3 length: 17 amino acids. V shed 4 bases and J shed 0 bases, with 16 bases lying between them.

The V call is TRBV5-1, the J call TRBJ2-1; weak D call: TRBD2 (5 bases). From germline, CDR1 is SGHRS and CDR2 YFSETQ. The V end was cut by 2 bases, the J end by 0 bases, with 9 bases between. The CDR3 covers 15 residues. CDR3 region: CASSLSGSSYNEQFF. The CDR3 coding sequence is TGCGCCAGCAGCTTAAGCGGAAGCTCCTACAATGAGCAGTTCTTC.

The gene calls are TRBV15 and TRBJ2-5, with D maybe TRBD1 (6 bases). Matching the DNA end better, TRBJ2-7 makes the J call doubtful. The germline V gene has CDR1 LNHNV and CDR2 YYDKDF (reference sequence). CDR3 length equals 13 residues. The CDR3 DNA reads as TGTGCCACCAGCAGAGAAAGGGGGTACGAGCAGTACTTC. It is translated as CATSRERGYEQYF.

The chain carries TRBV11-1 and TRBJ2-2; D call uncertain. This CDR3 region has 13 residues. The V gene lost 7 bases and the J gene lost 3 bases, with 9 bases spanning the gap. From germline, CDR1 is SGHAT and CDR2 FQDESV (reference sequence). The CDR3 DNA reads TGTGCCAGCACGGGTTTTGACACCGGGGAGCTGTTTTTT. It is translated as CASTGFDTGELFF.

The genes are TRBV5-8 and TRBJ1-1; weak D call: TRBD1 (6 bases). The CDR3 runs 14 residues. The germline CDR1 and CDR2 sequences are SGHTS and YDEGEE. Trimming removed 0 bases from V and 11 bases from J, with 17 bases in between. CDR3 amino acids: CASSLDLIGGTAFF. Here the CDR3 DNA reads TGTGCCAGCAGCTTGGACCTGATAGGGGGAACGGCTTTCTTT.

This clone was counted between two and nine times. V gene TRBV7-9 combines with J gene TRBJ1-1, with TRBD1 matching 7 bases. V gave up 1 base and J gave up 7 bases; unmatched junction bases: 6. The CDR3 contains 14 residues. CDR1 is SEHNR, CDR2 FQNEAQ, per germline (reference sequence). CDR3: CASSLVVGGNEAFF. CDR3 DNA sequence: TGTGCCAGCAGCTTAGTTGTAGGGGGCAATGAAGCTTTCTTT. Full variable domain (outside the CDR3, taken from reference TRBV7-9 and TRBJ1-1): DTGVSQNPRHKITKRGQNVTFRCDPISEHNRLYWYRQTLGQGPEFLTYFQNEAQLEKSRLLSDRFSAERPKGSFSTLEIQRTEQGDSAMYLCASSLVVGGNEAFFGQGTRLTVV.

The CDR3 loop reads CASSGQSTDTQYF. The CDR3 DNA is TGTGCCAGCAGCGGACAGTCCACAGATACGCAGTATTTT. J is TRBJ2-3 and V is TRBV6-5; possible D gene TRBD1, 6 bases. The CDR3 sequence is 13 residues long. The germline V and J ends were trimmed by 6 bases and 2 bases, with 9 bases remaining between them. Per the germline V gene, CDR1 is MNHEY and CDR2 is SVGAGI.

In DNA, the CDR3 is TGTGCCAGCACCAGAAGAGACAGGCCTGAAGCTTTCTTT. This sequence encodes CASTRRDRPEAFF. The chain recombines TRBV6-1 with TRBJ1-1; a weak D match, TRBD1 (6 bases). In germline, CDR1 is MNHNS, CDR2 SASEGT. The CDR3 totals 13 residues. V was shortened by 7 bases and J by 6 bases, with 15 bases between the two germline ends.

The V gene is TRBV2, the J gene TRBJ2-3; possibly TRBD1 for D (7 bases). The CDR3 has 15 residues. The V gene's germline CDR1 is SNHLY and CDR2 FYNNEI. Trimming stripped 6 bases from V and 0 bases from J, with 13 bases between. This chain's CDR3 is CASRIRGASTDTQYF. CDR3 DNA: TGTGCCAGCAGGATCAGGGGGGCTAGCACAGATACGCAGTATTTT.

In regard to this clone: Other DNA sequences from this sample encode an identical CDR3 as well. The rearrangement links TRBV5-6 to TRBJ2-5; maybe TRBD2 (6 bases). Germline-derived CDR1 and CDR2 are SGHDT and YYEEEE. The CDR3 length is 14 residues. The V end lost 0 bases, the J end lost 2 bases, and 8 bases lay between the germline ends. CDR3 in DNA: TGTGCCAGCAGCTTGGCGGCGGGACAAGAGACCCAGTACTTC. Residues: CASSLAAGQETQYF.

The chain uses TRBV7-2 and TRBJ2-3; 9 nucleotides line up with TRBD2. The CDR3 consists of 15 residues. CDR1 SGHTA and CDR2 FQGNSA come from the germline V gene. J was trimmed by 4 bases and V by 1 base; bases with no gene match: 3. The CDR3 region has the DNA TGTGCCAGCAGCTTAGTGGCTAGCGGGGCAGATACGCAGTATTTT. Its translation is CASSLVASGADTQYF.

This clone turned up a few times. The same CDR3 is also encoded by other DNA sequences in this sample. V is TRBV9 and J is TRBJ1-4; 8 nucleotides agree with TRBD1. J was trimmed by 6 bases and V by 4 bases; bases with no gene match: 11. This CDR3 region has 16 residues. Germline CDR1 and CDR2: SGDLS and YYNGEE. The CDR3 loop reads CASSPPAGTGHEKLFF. The CDR3 region has the DNA TGTGCCAGCAGCCCACCCGCCGGGACAGGCCATGAAAAACTGTTTTTT.

The chain combines TRBV5-1 with TRBJ2-1; TRBD2 matches 9 bases. The V gene's germline CDR1 is SGHRS and CDR2 YFSETQ. V lost 7 bases and J lost 7; bases outside the gene matches: 9. The CDR3 sequence is 14 residues long. This chain's CDR3 is CASVAGGPGNEQFF. The CDR3 nucleotides read TGCGCCAGCGTGGCGGGAGGGCCGGGGAATGAGCAGTTCTTC.

This sequence joins TRBV6-6 and TRBJ1-5; no clear D. There are 12 residues in the CDR3. V was shortened by 7 bases and J by 6 bases, with 10 bases between the two germline ends. CDR1 MNHNY and CDR2 SVGAGI come from the germline V gene (reference sequence). The chain's CDR3 is CASTQVGQPQHF. The CDR3 coding sequence is TGTGCCAGCACCCAGGTGGGTCAGCCCCAGCATTTT.